This T cell receptor beta chain appears in the sequencing data of a study of OX40 agonist ivuxolimab in advanced cancers. Study-wide background: Intravenous ivuxolimab at 0.01 to 10 mg/kg was given to patients every 2 weeks. Patients receiving dose escalation had hepatocellular carcinoma, melanoma, renal cell or head and neck cancer.

Here immunoSEQ multiplex PCR was the method, and the copy in TCRdb shows in-frame clones only, minus some. Counted here are 25,000 to 35,000 clones, about 77% occurring once; the ten biggest clones make up 11%. Trimming removed 2 bases at V and 2 bases at J, with 13 bases between. Germline V gene lookup returns CDR1 MNHEY and CDR2 SMNVEV (reference sequence). The CDR3 is 16 residues long. The input for sequencing was CD4+ or CD8+ T cells sorted from blood, taken in a trial of the OX40 agonist ivuxolimab. This sequence was found in an adult with an advanced solid tumor such as melanoma, head and neck, liver or kidney cancer. The V call is TRBV27, the J call TRBJ1-5, with D tentatively TRBD1 (6 bases). Here the CDR3 reads CASSLQGWYGNQPQHF. CDR3 sequence (DNA): TGTGCCAGCAGTTTACAGGGGTGGTATGGCAATCAGCCCCAGCATTTT.